The present TCR beta chain was sequenced within a study of T cell responses to AZD1222 COVID-19 vaccine. General study findings and limits: Variant regions that are unmutated are reportedly the target of nearly half of spike-specific TCRs.

About this clone itself: Its antigen is as yet unknown.

With V trimmed by 4 bases and J by 8 bases, 6 bases remained unmatched. This CDR3 region has 14 residues. Germline values: CDR1 SGHDT, CDR2 YYEEEE. The table came from immunoSEQ multiplex PCR; TCRdb's copy has only in-frame clones and leaves some out. The table has 70,000 to 90,000 clones, roughly 84% seen once. The genes are TRBV5-6 and TRBJ1-2; 12 bases match TRBD1. The source was peripheral blood, collected 28 days after the second AZD1222 dose. This clonotype originated in an adult who received the AZD1222 COVID-19 vaccine. The CDR3 protein is CASSRGQGARGYTF. CDR3 nucleotides: TGTGCCAGCAGCAGGGGACAGGGGGCACGGGGCTACACCTTC.